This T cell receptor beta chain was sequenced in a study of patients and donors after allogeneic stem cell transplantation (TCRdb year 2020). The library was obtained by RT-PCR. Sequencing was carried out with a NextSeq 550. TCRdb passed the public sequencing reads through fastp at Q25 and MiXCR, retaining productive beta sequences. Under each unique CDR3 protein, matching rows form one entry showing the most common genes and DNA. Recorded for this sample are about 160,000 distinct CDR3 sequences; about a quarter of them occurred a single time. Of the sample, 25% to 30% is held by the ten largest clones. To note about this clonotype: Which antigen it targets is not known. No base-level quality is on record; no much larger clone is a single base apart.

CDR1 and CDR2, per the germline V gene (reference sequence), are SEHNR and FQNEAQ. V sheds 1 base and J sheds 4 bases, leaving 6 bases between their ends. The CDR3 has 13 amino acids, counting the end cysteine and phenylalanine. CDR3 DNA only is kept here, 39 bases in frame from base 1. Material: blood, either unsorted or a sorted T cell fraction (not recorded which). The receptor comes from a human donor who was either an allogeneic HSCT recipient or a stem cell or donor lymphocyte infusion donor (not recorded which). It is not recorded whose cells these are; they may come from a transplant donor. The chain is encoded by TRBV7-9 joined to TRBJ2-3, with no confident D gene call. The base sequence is TGTGCCAGCAGCTTAGTTGGGGCAGATACGCAGTATTTT. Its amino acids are CASSLVGADTQYF.